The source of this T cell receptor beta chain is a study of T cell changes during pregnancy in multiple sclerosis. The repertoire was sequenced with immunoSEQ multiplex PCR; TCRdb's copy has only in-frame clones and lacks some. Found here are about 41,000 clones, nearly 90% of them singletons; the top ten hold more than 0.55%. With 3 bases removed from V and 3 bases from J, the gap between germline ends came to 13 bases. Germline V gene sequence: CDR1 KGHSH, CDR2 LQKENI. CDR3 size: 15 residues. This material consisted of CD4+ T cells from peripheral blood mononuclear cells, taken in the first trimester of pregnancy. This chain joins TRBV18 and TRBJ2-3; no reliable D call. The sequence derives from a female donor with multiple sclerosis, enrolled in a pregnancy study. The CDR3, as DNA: TGTGCCAGCTCACCTATCTACAGACGGACAGATACGCAGTATTTT. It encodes CASSPIYRRTDTQYF.